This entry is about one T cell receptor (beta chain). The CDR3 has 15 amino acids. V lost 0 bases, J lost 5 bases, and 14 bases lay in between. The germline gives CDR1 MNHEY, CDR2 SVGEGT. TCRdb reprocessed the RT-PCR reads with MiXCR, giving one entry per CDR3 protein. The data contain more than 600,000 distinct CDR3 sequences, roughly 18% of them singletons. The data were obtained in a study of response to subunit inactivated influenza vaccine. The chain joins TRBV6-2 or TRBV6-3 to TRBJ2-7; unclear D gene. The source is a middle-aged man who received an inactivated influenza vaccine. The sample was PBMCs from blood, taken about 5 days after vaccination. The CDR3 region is CASSYSKGRPNEQYF. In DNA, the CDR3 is TGTGCCAGCAGTTACTCGAAGGGCAGACCCAACGAGCAGTACTTC.